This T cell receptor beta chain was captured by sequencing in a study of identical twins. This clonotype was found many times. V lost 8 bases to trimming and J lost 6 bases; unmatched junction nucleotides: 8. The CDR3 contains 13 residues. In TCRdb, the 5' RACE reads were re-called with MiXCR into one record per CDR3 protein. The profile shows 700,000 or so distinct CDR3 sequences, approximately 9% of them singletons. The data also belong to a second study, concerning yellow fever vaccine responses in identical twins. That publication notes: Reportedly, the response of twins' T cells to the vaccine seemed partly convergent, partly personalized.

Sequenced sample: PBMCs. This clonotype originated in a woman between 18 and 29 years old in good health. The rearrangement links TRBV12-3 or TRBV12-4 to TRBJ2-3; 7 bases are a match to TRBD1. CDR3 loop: CASFGQALDTQYF. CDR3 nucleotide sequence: TGTGCCAGCTTCGGACAGGCATTGGATACGCAGTATTTT.